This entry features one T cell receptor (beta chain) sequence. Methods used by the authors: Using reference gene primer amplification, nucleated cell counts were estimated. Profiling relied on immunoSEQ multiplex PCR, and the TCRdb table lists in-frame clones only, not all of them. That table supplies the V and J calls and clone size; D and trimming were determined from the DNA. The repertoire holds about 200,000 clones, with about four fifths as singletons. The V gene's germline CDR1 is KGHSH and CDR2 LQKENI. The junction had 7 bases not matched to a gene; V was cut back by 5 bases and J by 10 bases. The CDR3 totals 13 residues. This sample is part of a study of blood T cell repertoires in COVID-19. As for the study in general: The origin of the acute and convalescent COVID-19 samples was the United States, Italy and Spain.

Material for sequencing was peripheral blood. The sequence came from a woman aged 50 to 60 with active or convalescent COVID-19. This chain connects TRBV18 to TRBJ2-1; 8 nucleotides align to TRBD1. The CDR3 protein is CASSSDRGVEQFF. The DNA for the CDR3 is TGTGCCAGCTCATCCGACAGGGGTGTGGAGCAGTTCTTC.